Each of the 19 T cell receptor beta chains below was sequenced from the same sample in a study of regulatory T cells in long-lasting Graves disease. Time point in this sample: newly diagnosed GD, antithyroid drugs for less than 3 months. Extracted PBMC RNA gave rise to the TCR library. CDR3-region Arm-PCR and iRepertoire HTBI primers produced the TCR beta libraries. TCRdb re-analysed the multiplex PCR reads in MiXCR, keeping a single row per CDR3 protein. The top ten clones hold around 11% of a sample with 550,000 to 650,000 distinct CDR3 sequences, 16% of them seen once. The same sample was also used in a study of T cells in Graves' hyperthyroidism and ophthalmopathy.

The sequences come from peripheral blood mononuclear cells (PBMCs), collected at new diagnosis, from a patient treated with antithyroid drugs. The receptors were gathered from a man aged 18 to 30 with Graves disease.

The chain uses TRBV10-1 and TRBJ2-3; 7 bases are shared with TRBD2. CDR1 WNHNN and CDR2 SYGVQD come from the germline V gene (reference sequence). The junction had 13 bases not matched to a gene; V was cut back by 8 bases and J by 2 bases. The CDR3 spans 16 residues. This chain's CDR3 is CASVSLRECYTDTQYF. The DNA of the CDR3 is TGCGCCAGCGTGTCCCTGCGGGAGTGCTACACAGATACGCAGTATTTT.

This clonotype was found a few times. The CDR3 sequence: CASSQSGRADTQYF. The CDR3 DNA reads TGCGCCAGCAGCCAAAGCGGGAGGGCAGATACGCAGTATTTT. The chain uses TRBV5-1 and TRBJ2-3, with TRBD2 matching over 10 bases. The CDR3 totals 14 residues. Germline CDR1 and CDR2: SGHRS and YFSETQ. Germline trimming cut 4 bases from V and 4 bases from J; bases unmatched to any gene: 3.

This clonotype was detected ten times or more. The V and J genes are TRBV7-8 and TRBJ2-7; no clear D gene. The CDR3 covers 14 residues. CDR1 SGHVS and CDR2 FQNEAQ come from the germline V gene. V lost 4 bases to trimming and J lost 3 bases, with 13 bases between them. CDR3 amino acids: CASSSSWADYEQYF. The DNA for the CDR3 is TGTGCCAGCAGCTCCTCCTGGGCAGACTACGAGCAGTACTTC.

This clonotype was counted a few times. The chain employs TRBV6-2 or TRBV6-3 and TRBJ2-2; 12 positions match TRBD2. The germline CDR1 and CDR2 sequences are MNHEY and SVGEGT. The CDR3 loop spans 17 amino acids. The V gene end was trimmed by 4 bases and the J gene end by 0 bases; junction bases not matched to a gene: 3. The chain's CDR3 is CASSWTSGISNTGELFF. The DNA for the CDR3 is TGTGCCAGCAGTTGGACTAGCGGGATCTCGAACACCGGGGAGCTGTTTTTT.

This clonotype was counted at least ten times. The chain links TRBV20-1 to TRBJ2-1, with TRBD2 matching 9 bases. Germline assignment: CDR1 DFQATT and CDR2 SNEGSKA (reference sequence). Trimming at V came to 6 bases and at J to 0 bases, leaving 3 bases not matched to a gene. The CDR3 is 14 amino acids. The CDR3 bases are TGCAGTGCCCATAGCGGGAGCTCCTACAATGAGCAGTTCTTC. It translates to CSAHSGSSYNEQFF.

The chain uses TRBV29-1 and TRBJ2-7; tentatively, D is TRBD1 (6 bases). Germline V gene sequence: CDR1 SQVTM, CDR2 ANQGSEA. The length of the CDR3 is 12 residues. The V gene lost 6 bases and the J gene lost 2 bases, with 11 bases spanning the gap. The CDR3 sequence: CSVEDRAYEQYF. In nucleotides, the CDR3 is TGCAGCGTAGAGGACAGAGCCTACGAGCAGTACTTC.

This clonotype has a handful of counts. The V gene is TRBV19, the J gene TRBJ2-5; D not resolved. V gave up 5 bases and J gave up 5 bases, with 9 bases separating them. The CDR3 has 12 amino acids. The germline V gene encodes CDR1 LNHDA and CDR2 SQIVND (reference sequence). The CDR3 region is CASSSRMETQYF. In nucleotides, the CDR3 is TGTGCCAGTAGTTCCAGGATGGAGACCCAGTACTTC.

The CDR3, as DNA: TGTGCCAGCAGCGTAGGCCCAGAACCAAATTCACCCCTCCACTTT. Residues: CASSVGPEPNSPLHF. V and J are TRBV9 and TRBJ1-6; D unresolved. Germline CDR1 is SGDLS and CDR2 is YYNGEE. V was trimmed by 0 bases and J by 7 bases, leaving 11 bases between them. This CDR3 region has 15 residues. The full variable domain, in which reference TRBV9 and TRBJ1-6 provide the parts outside the CDR3, is DSGVTQTPKHLITATGQRVTLRCSPRSGDLSVYWYQQSLDQGLQFLIQYYNGEERAKGNILERFSAQQFPDLHSELNLSSLELGDSALYFCASSVGPEPNSPLHFGNGTRLTVT.

The table lists this clonotype with a few counts. The gene calls are TRBV11-2 and TRBJ2-2, with a weak D call TRBD2 (6 bases). The CDR3 is made up of 17 amino acids. Germline V gene lookup returns CDR1 SGHAT and CDR2 FQNNGV. V was pared by 3 bases and J by 6 bases, with 20 bases between. The CDR3 region is CASSFAVRAAGPGELFF. CDR3 sequence (DNA): TGTGCCAGCAGCTTTGCCGTTCGGGCCGCGGGACCCGGGGAGCTGTTTTTT.

At least ten counts were recorded for this clonotype. V usage is TRBV29-1 and J usage is TRBJ2-7, with unresolved D. The germline CDR1 and CDR2 sequences are SQVTM and ANQGSEA. With 3 bases removed from V and 5 bases from J, the gap between germline ends came to 8 bases. The CDR3 is 11 residues long. CDR3 residues: CSVDKGNEQYF. CDR3 DNA: TGCAGCGTTGACAAAGGTAACGAGCAGTACTTC.

This clonotype was found many times. The chain links TRBV2 to TRBJ1-5; D is unresolved. The length of the CDR3 is 13 residues. Trimming stripped 6 bases from V and 6 bases from J, with 12 bases between. The germline V gene has CDR1 SNHLY and CDR2 FYNNEI. The chain's CDR3 is CASSVLSGQPQHF. CDR3 nucleotides: TGTGCCAGCAGCGTTCTCAGCGGTCAGCCCCAGCATTTT.

This clonotype was seen a handful of times. The V gene is TRBV7-6, the J gene TRBJ2-7, with TRBD2 identical over 7 bases. This CDR3 is 16 amino acids long. V dropped 1 base and J dropped 1; count of bases not matched to a gene: 7. Germline CDR1 and CDR2: SGHVS and FNYEAQ. CDR3 sequence: CASSLGWREGSYEQYF. The CDR3 nucleotides read TGTGCCAGCAGCTTAGGATGGAGGGAGGGATCCTACGAGCAGTACTTC.

The sample holds many counts of this clonotype. This chain connects TRBV2 to TRBJ1-1; 12 nucleotides match TRBD1. V was clipped by 7 bases and J by 5 bases; unmatched bases: 5. This CDR3 has 14 residues. Germline-derived CDR1 and CDR2 are SNHLY and FYNNEI. This CDR3 reads CASTRDRGLTEAFF. CDR3 DNA sequence: TGTGCCAGCACCCGGGACAGGGGGCTTACTGAAGCTTTCTTT.

The chain uses TRBV24-1 and TRBJ2-3, with a tentative D call TRBD1 (6 bases). The V end lost 2 bases, the J end lost 3 bases, and 14 bases lay between the germline ends. This CDR3 has 16 amino acids. CDR1 is KGHDR and CDR2 is SFDVKD in the germline V gene. In DNA, the CDR3 is TGTGCCACCAGTGATTCGATTAGAACAGGGACAGATACGCAGTATTTT. It specifies CATSDSIRTGTDTQYF.

This clonotype was counted ten times or more. The rearrangement joins TRBV30 to TRBJ1-5; tentative D call: TRBD1 (5 bases). V shed 5 bases and J shed 6 bases, with 14 bases lying between them. The CDR3 length is 13 residues. The germline gives CDR1 GTSNPN, CDR2 SVGIG (reference sequence). The CDR3 sequence: CAWGDDLVQPQHF. In DNA, the CDR3 is TGTGCCTGGGGGGACGATTTGGTTCAGCCCCAGCATTTT. Supplemented by reference TRBV30 and TRBJ1-5, the full variable domain reads SQTIHQWPATLVQPVGSPLSLECTVEGTSNPNLYWYRQAAGRGLQLLFYSVGIGQISSEVPQNLSASRPQDRQFILSSKKLLLSDSGFYLCAWGDDLVQPQHFGDGTRLSIL.

This clonotype has more than one count but fewer than ten. The chain has TRBV5-1 and TRBJ2-2, with 8 bases identical to TRBD2. The V and J ends lost 2 bases and 1 base, in that order; junction bases with no gene match: 4. The CDR3 covers 16 residues. Germline CDR1 SGHRS, CDR2 YFSETQ. CDR3 sequence (DNA): TGCGCCAGCAGCTTCTCCCTAGCGGGGAACACCGGGGAGCTGTTTTTT. This gives the protein CASSFSLAGNTGELFF.

The chain recombines TRBV5-1 with TRBJ2-5; TRBD2 aligns across 12 bases. The junction had 4 bases not matched to a gene; V was cut back by 4 bases and J by 0 bases. Germline V lookup: CDR1 SGHRS, CDR2 YFSETQ. CDR3 length equals 16 residues. The CDR3 spells CASSPGLAGHQETQYF. In nucleotides, the CDR3 is TGCGCCAGCAGCCCCGGACTAGCGGGACACCAAGAGACCCAGTACTTC.

This clonotype was seen at least ten times. V and J are TRBV27 and TRBJ1-5; 10 bases are a match to TRBD1. J gave up 6 bases and V 3 bases, and 8 bases lay outside the gene matches. The CDR3 loop spans 16 amino acids. Germline lookup yields CDR1 MNHEY and CDR2 SMNVEV (reference sequence). In DNA form, the CDR3 reads TGTGCCAGCAGTTTGCCCGGGACAGGGGCGATTCAGCCCCAGCATTTT. Translated, it gives CASSLPGTGAIQPQHF.

V usage is TRBV6-1 and J usage is TRBJ2-7; D remains unclear. This CDR3 has 12 residues. V was trimmed by 10 bases and J by 3 bases, leaving 13 bases between them. CDR1 and CDR2 from the germline V gene are MNHNS and SASEGT. CDR3 in DNA: TGTGCCATCAGCGATCGGGTCTACGAGCAGTACTTC. Amino acid sequence: CAISDRVYEQYF.